This record concerns one T cell receptor (beta chain) sequence. The antigen is undetermined. RNA was extracted with the RNeasy kit, and a quantity of roughly 0.5 to 1 ug was reverse transcribed using random hexamers. TCRdb re-called the immunoSEQ multiplex PCR reads with MiXCR, one entry per CDR3 protein. The table shows about 300,000 distinct CDR3 sequences, with 89% occurring only once. CD8+ and CD4+ T cells taken from blood had their TCR beta sequenced. The data were taken from a study of CD8 T cells in Susac syndrome. Study-level results: The number of individuals included in the study's TCR sequencing and HLA analysis was acknowledged as relatively small.

CDR3 length: 13 residues. Between the trimmed V and J ends, which lost 6 bases and 11 bases, there was a span of 17 bases. This sequence originates from a human donor with multiple sclerosis. Sequencing input: CD8+ T cells from PBMCs. The chain employs TRBV12-3 or TRBV12-4 and TRBJ2-1; D is uncertain. The CDR3 region is CASSYLQVGKQFF. For the CDR3, the DNA is TGTGCCAGCAGCTACCTCCAGGTGGGAAAGCAGTTCTTC.